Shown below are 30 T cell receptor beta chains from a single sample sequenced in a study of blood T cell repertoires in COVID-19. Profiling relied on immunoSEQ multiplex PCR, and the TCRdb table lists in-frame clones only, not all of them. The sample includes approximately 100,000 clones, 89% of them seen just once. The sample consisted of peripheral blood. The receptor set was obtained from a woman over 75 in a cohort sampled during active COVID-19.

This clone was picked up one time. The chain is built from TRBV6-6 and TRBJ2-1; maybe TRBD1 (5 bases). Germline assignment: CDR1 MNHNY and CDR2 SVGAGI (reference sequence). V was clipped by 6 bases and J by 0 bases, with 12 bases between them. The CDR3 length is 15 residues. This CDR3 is CASSPTRDSYNEQFF. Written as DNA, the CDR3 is TGTGCCAGCAGCCCGACCAGGGACTCCTACAATGAGCAGTTCTTC.

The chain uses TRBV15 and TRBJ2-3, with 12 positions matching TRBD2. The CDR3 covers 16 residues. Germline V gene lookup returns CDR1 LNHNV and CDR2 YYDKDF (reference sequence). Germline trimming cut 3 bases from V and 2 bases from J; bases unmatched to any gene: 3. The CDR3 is CATSRWTSGDTDTQYF. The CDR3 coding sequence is TGTGCCACCAGCAGGTGGACTAGCGGGGACACAGATACGCAGTATTTT.

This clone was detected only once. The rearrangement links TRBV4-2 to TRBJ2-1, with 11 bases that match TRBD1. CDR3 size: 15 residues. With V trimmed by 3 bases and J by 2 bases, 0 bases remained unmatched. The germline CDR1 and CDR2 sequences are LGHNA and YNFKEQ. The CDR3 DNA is TGTGCCAGCAGCCAGGGACAGGGGGCCTACAATGAGCAGTTCTTC. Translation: CASSQGQGAYNEQFF.

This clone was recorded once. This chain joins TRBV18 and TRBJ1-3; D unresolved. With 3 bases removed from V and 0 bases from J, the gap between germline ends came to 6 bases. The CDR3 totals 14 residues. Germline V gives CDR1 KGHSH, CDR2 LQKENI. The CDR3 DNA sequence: TGTGCCAGCTCACCGTCGGTCTCTGGAAACACCATATATTTT. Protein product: CASSPSVSGNTIYF.

The CDR3 DNA is TGCGCCAGCAGCCAAGATCGCGTCGCCGAGCAGTTCTTC. Translating gives CASSQDRVAEQFF. The chain carries TRBV4-1 and TRBJ2-1; unclear D gene. The V end was cut by 0 bases, the J end by 10 bases, with 10 bases between. Germline V gives CDR1 MGHRA, CDR2 YSYEKL. This CDR3 comprises 13 residues.

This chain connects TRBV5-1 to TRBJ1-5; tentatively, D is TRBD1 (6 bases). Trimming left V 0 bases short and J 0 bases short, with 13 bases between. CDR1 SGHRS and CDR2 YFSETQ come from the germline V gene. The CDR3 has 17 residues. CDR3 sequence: CASSLGPGGHSNQPQHF. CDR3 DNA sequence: TGCGCCAGCAGCTTGGGACCTGGGGGACATAGCAATCAGCCCCAGCATTTT.

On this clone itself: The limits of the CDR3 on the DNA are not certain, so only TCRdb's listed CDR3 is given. The CDR3 here is CASSQGRQGVPVVFF. This chain joins TRBV4-1 and TRBJ1-1; the D call TRBD1 from the table was never checked on the DNA. The germline CDR1 and CDR2 sequences are MGHRA and YSYEKL. The CDR3 is 15 residues long, counting both termini.

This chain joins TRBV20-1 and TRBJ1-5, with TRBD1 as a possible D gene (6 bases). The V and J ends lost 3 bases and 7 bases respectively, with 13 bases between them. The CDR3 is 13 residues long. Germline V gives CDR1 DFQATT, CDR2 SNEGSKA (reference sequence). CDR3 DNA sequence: TGCAGTGCTAGTGGGCAGGGGTTGCAGCCCCAGCATTTT. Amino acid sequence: CSASGQGLQPQHF.

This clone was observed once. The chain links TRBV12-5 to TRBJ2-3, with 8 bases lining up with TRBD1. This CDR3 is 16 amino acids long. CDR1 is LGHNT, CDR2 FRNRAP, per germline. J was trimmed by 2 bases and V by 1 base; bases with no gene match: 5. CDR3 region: CASGLAGTGHTDTQYF. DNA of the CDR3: TGTGCTAGTGGTTTGGCCGGGACAGGCCACACAGATACGCAGTATTTT.

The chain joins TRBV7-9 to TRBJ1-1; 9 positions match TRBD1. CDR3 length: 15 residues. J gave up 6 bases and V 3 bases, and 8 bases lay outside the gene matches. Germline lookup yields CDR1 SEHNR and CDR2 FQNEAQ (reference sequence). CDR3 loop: CASSFSGTGNSEAFF. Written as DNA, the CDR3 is TGTGCCAGCAGCTTCTCCGGGACAGGGAATTCTGAAGCTTTCTTT.

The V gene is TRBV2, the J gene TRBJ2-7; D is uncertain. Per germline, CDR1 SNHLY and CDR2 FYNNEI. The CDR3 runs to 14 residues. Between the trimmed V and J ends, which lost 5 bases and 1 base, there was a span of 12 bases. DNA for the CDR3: TGTGCCAGCAGTACCCTTCCGCTATCCTACGAGCAGTACTTC. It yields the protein CASSTLPLSYEQYF.

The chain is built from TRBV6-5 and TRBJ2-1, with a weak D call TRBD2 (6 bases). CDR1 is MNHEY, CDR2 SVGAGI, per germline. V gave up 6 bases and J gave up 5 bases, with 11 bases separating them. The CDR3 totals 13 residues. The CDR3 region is CASSRGGHNEQFF. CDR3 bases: TGTGCCAGCAGCCGAGGAGGGCACAATGAGCAGTTCTTC.

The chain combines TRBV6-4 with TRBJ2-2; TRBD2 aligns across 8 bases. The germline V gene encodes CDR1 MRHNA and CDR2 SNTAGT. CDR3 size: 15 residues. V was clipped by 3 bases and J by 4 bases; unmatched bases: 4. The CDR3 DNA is TGTGCCAGCAGTGAAGACGGGGGGGCCACCGGGGAGCTGTTTTTT. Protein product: CASSEDGGATGELFF.

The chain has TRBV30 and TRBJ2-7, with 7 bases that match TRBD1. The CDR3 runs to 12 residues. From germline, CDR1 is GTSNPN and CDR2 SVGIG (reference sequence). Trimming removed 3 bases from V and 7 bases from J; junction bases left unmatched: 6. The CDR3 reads CAWRTGFVEQYF. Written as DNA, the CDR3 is TGTGCCTGGAGGACAGGGTTTGTAGAGCAGTACTTC.

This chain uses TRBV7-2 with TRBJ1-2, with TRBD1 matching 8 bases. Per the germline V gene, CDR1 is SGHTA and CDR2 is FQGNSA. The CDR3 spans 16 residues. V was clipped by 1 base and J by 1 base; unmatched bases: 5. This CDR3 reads CASSLGGQGINYGYTF. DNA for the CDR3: TGTGCCAGCAGCTTAGGAGGACAGGGTATTAACTATGGCTACACCTTC.

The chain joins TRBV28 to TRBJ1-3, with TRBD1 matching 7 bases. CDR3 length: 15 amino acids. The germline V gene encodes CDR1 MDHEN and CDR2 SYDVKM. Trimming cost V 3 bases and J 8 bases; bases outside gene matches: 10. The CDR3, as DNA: TGTGCCAGCAGTTTTGGGGACAGCGATTCTCACACCATATATTTT. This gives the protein CASSFGDSDSHTIYF.

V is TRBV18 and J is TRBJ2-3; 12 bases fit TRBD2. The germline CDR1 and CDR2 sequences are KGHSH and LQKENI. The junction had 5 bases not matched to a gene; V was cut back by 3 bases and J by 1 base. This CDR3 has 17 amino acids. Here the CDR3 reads CASSPRTSGARTDTQYF. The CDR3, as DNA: TGTGCCAGCTCACCGAGGACTAGCGGGGCCCGCACAGATACGCAGTATTTT.

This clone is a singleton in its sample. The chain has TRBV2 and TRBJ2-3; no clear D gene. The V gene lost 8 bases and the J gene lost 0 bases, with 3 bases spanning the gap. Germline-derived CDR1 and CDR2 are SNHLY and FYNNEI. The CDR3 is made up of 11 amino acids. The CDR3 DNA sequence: TGTGCCAGCTCTAGCACAGATACGCAGTATTTT. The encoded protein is CASSSTDTQYF.

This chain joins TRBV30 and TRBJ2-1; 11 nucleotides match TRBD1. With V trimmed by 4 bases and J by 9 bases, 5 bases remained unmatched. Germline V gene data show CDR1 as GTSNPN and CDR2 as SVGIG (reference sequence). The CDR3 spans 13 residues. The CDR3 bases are TGTGCCTGGAAAGGGACAGGGGGTTCTGAGCAGTTCTTC. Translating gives CAWKGTGGSEQFF.

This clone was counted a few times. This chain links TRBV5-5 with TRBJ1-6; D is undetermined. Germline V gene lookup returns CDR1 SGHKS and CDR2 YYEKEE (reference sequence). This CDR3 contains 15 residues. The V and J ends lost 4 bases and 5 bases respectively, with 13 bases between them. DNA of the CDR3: TGTGCCAGCAGCACCCTGAGTACGGATAATTCACCCCTCCACTTT. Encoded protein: CASSTLSTDNSPLHF.

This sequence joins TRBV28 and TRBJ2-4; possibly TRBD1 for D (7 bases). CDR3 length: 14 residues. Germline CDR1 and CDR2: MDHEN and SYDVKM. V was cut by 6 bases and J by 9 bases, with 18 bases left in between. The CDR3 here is CASSSGQEGVIQYF. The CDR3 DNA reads TGTGCCAGCAGCAGCGGACAGGAGGGTGTCATTCAGTACTTC.

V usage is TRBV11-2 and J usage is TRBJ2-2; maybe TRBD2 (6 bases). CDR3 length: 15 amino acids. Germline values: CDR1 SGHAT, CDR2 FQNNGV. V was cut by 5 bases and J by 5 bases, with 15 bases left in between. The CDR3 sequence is CASSILATLTGELFF. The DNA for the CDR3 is TGTGCCAGCAGCATTCTAGCGACATTAACCGGGGAGCTGTTTTTT. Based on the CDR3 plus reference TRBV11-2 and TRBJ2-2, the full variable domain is EAGVAQSPRYKIIEKRQSVAFWCNPISGHATLYWYQQILGQGPKLLIQFQNNGVVDDSQLPKDRFSAERLKGVDSTLKIQPAKLEDSAVYLCASSILATLTGELFFGEGSRLTVL.

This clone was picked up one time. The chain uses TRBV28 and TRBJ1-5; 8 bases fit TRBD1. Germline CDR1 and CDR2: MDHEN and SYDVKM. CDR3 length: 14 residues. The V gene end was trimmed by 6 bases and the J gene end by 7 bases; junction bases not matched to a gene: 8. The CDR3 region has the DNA TGTGCCAGCAGGAAGAGGACAGGGTCCCAGCCCCAGCATTTT. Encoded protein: CASRKRTGSQPQHF.

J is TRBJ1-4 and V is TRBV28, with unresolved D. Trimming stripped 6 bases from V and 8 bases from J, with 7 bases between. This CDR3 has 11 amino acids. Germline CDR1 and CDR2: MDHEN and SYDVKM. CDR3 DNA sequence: TGTGCCAGCAGAGAGGAGGAAAAACTGTTTTTT. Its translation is CASREEEKLFF.

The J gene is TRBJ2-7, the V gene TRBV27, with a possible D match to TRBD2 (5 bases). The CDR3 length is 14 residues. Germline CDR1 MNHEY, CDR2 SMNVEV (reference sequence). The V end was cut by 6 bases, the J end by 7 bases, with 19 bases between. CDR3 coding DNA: TGTGCCAGCAGATCCACGGGGTTTCGAGGAGAGCAGTACTTC. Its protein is CASRSTGFRGEQYF.

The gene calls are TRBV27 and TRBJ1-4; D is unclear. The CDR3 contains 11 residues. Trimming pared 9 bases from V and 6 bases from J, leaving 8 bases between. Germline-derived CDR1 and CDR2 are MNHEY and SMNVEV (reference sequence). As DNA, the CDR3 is TGTGCCAGTGGAGCACATGAAAAACTGTTTTTT. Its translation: CASGAHEKLFF.

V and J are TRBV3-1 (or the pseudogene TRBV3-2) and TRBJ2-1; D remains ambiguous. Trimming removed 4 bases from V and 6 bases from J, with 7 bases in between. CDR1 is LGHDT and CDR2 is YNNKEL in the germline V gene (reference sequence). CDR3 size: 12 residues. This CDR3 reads CASSPTGNEQFF. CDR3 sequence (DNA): TGTGCCAGCAGCCCGACGGGCAATGAGCAGTTCTTC.

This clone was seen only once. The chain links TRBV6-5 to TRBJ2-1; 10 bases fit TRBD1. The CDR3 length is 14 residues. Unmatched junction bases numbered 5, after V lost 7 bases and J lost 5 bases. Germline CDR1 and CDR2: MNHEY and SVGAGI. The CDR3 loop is CASISGTGDNEQFF. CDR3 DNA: TGTGCCAGCATCTCCGGGACAGGGGACAATGAGCAGTTCTTC.

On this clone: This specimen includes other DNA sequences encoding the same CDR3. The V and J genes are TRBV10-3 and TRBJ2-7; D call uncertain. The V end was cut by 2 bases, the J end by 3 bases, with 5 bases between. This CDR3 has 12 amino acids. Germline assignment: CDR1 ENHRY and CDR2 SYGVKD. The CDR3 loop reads CAISEAGYEQYF. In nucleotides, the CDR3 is TGTGCCATCAGTGAGGCCGGCTACGAGCAGTACTTC.

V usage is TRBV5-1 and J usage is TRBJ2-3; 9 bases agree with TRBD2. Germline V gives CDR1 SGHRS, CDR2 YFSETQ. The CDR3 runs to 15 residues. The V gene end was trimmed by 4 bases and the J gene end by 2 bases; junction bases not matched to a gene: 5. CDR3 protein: CASSPSGRHTDTQYF. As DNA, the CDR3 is TGCGCCAGCAGCCCCAGCGGGAGGCACACAGATACGCAGTATTTT.